This T cell receptor (beta chain) was profiled in a study of blood T cell repertoires in COVID-19. Study details: Sites in the United States, Italy and Spain provided acute and convalescent COVID-19 samples. T cells, B-cell-depleted T cells, or PBMCs provided the cDNA or gDNA that served as material.

The germline gives CDR1 SEHNR, CDR2 FQNEAQ (reference sequence). The CDR3 is made up of 13 amino acids. Deletions cut 6 bases from V and 2 bases from J, with 11 bases between. The method was immunoSEQ multiplex PCR; TCRdb's version includes in-frame clones alone and lacks a portion of them. The sample gives about 40,000 clones, around 85% of which show up once; approximately 2.5% is in the top ten. The chain carries TRBV7-9 and TRBJ2-7; D not resolved. This receptor was identified in a woman between 55 and 75 years old with acute or convalescent COVID-19. Sequencing used peripheral blood. As DNA, the CDR3 is TGTGCCAGCAGGAGAGAGTCTGCCTACGAGCAGTACTTC. Translating gives CASRRESAYEQYF.